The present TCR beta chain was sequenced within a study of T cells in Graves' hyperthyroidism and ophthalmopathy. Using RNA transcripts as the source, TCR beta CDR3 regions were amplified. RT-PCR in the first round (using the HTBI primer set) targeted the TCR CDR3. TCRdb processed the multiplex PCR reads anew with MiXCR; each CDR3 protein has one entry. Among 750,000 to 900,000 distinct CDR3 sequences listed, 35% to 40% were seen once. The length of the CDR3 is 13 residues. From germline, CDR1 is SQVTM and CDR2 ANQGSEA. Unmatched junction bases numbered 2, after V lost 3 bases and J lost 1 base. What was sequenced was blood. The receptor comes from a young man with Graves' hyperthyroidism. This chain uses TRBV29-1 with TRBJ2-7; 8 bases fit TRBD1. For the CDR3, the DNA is TGCAGCGTTGATGACAGGGGTTCCTACGAGCAGTACTTC. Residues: CSVDDRGSYEQYF.